The subject of this entry is one TCR beta chain. This clone's antigen is unknown. No much larger clone exists at a distance of one base, and base qualities are not known. The sample originates from a study of control samples from healthy donors and cancer patients (dated by TCRdb to the early 2020s). Taken from cysteine to phenylalanine, the CDR3 has 14 residues. CDR3 DNA is the only sequence kept; it has 42 bases, read in frame from the first base. Compared with germline, V lacks 5 bases and J lacks 7 bases; bases without a gene match: 9. Sequences LGHNA (CDR1) and YNFKEQ (CDR2) are obtained from the germline V gene. The library was made by the immunoSEQ multiplex PCR assay. Here the immuneACCESS table is served through TCRdb, limited to in-frame sequences with V and J called. Missing clones are a known gap in these copies; in checked studies unresolved V genes cover under half, and the rest lacks a known reason. A total of about 130,000 clones appear in this sample, 92% of them only once. Roughly 2.1% of the sample goes to the ten largest clones.

Sequenced sample: blood. The sequence is built from TRBV4-2 and TRBJ1-2; 8 central nucleotides agree with TRBD1. The TCR was taken from a woman aged 50 to 65 in good health. The bases read TGTGCCAGCAGCGGGACAGGACCTTCGAGTGGCTACACCTTC. The resulting protein is CASSGTGPSSGYTF.